The T cell receptor beta chain under discussion was sequenced for a study of blood T cell repertoires in COVID-19 (dated by TCRdb to about 2020). Broadly, across the study: Samples from collaborators originated in the United States, Italy and Spain and spanned both the acute and convalescent phases of COVID-19. The prospective study material was composed of cDNA or gDNA derived from T cells, B-cell-depleted T cells, or PBMCs. Deeply sampled blood TCRbeta repertoires from subjects exposed to, actively infected with, or recovered from COVID-19 were included in the dataset. Nearly every sample came with metadata listing a de-identified subject ID, COVID-19 status, age in years and sex. A freely available public database, intended as a resource for researchers studying the immune response to SARS-CoV-2, is where the repertoires were released. Where available, HLA class I and class II types were taken from metadata supplied by the sample provider and were not determined by assay-based typing. The samples were drawn from two sources: the first 160 participants of the ongoing ImmuneRACE study, and 950 to 1,500 subjects contributed by 6 global collaborators.

The germline V gene encodes CDR1 SEHNR and CDR2 FQNEAQ (reference sequence). The CDR3 sequence holds 16 residues, the cysteine and phenylalanine included. Left in the record is the CDR3 DNA by itself, 48 bases read in frame from the first base. The germline V and J ends show losses of 5 bases and 3 bases respectively, and no gene match explains 9 bases of the junction. TCRbeta CDR3 regions were amplified from genomic DNA using the immunoSEQ Assay, a bias-controlled multiplex PCR. Under the source paper's analysis protocol: The number of nucleated cells in each sample was estimated from the amplification of reference gene primers within the assay. Sequence reads were collapsed and filtered to measure the absolute abundance of every unique TCRbeta CDR3 rearrangement. For each sample, productive Simpson clonality was calculated as the square root of Simpson's diversity index over productive rearrangements. This immuneACCESS table, as held by TCRdb, lists in-frame sequences with V and J called but not all clones. Of the missing ones, under half trace to an unresolved V gene in checked studies; the others have no known cause. Clone size and the V and J calls come from that table; the DNA yielded D and trimming. Across this sample there are approximately 230,000 clones, with over 75% seen only once. In total, the top ten clones hold 15% to 19% of the sample.

Enrolling through a virtual design, the prospective study's participants ranged in age from about 18 to 100 years and lived across about two dozen United States geographic areas. In the prospective study, participants were assigned to cohorts based on the clinical history participants reported in a screening survey and a study questionnaire. Recovered participants in ImmuneRACE Cohort 3 were defined by two consecutive negative NP/OP PCR tests, clearance by a healthcare professional, or resolution of symptoms. In the prospective study, whole blood, serum and a nasopharyngeal or oropharyngeal swab were collected from each participant by mobile phlebotomists. Additional blood draws and questionnaires over an approximately two-month period could optionally be provided by prospective study participants. Blood samples from the prospective study were shipped frozen or at room temperature prior to DNA extraction.

Broad study findings and their caveats: The quantity of clinical and demographic metadata differed by source and by participant and was supplied without curation.

Of note for this clone: Its antigen has not been determined. No base-level quality is on record; no much larger clone is a single base apart.

The chain is encoded by TRBV7-9 joined to TRBJ2-3; 9 bases in between match TRBD2. Sequences were obtained from PBMCs or T cells enriched from blood (not recorded which). This receptor was taken from a man aged 18 to 29 who had recovered from COVID-19. The CDR3 loop reads CASSPSVAGDTDTQYF. The bases are TGTGCCAGCAGCCCTAGTGTAGCGGGAGATACAGATACGCAGTATTTT.